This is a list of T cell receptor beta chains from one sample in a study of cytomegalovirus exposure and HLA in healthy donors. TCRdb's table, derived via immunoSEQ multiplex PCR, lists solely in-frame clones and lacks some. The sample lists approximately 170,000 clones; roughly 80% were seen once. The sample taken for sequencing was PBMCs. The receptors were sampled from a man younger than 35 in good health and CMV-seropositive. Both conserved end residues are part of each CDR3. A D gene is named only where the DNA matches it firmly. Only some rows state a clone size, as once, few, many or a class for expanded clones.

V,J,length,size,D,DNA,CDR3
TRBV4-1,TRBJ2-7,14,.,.,TGCGCCAGCAGCCAAGATGAAGGAGGGTACGAGCAGTACTTC,CASSQDEGGYEQYF
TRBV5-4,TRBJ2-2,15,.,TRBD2,TGTGCCAGCCAGCCCGGGACTAGCGGGAGCGGGGAGCTGTTTTTT,CASQPGTSGSGELFF
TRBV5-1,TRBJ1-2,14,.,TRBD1,TGCGCCAGCAGCGCTCCGGGACAGCTCTATGGCTATACCTTC,CASSAPGQLYGYTF
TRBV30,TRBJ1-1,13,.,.,TGTGCCTGGAGTGTCCTAGAGAACACTGAAGCTTTCTTT,CAWSVLENTEAFF
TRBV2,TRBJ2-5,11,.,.,TGTGCCAGCACCACAGGGGAGACCCAGTACTTC,CASTTGETQYF
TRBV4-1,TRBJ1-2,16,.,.,TGCGCCAGCAGCCCCAAGCTGGCGGCACTGAGATATGGCTACACCTTC,CASSPKLAALRYGYTF
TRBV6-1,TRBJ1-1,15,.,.,TGTGCCAGCAGGGGGGTGGGAGCGGGCACCACTGAAGCTTTCTTT,CASRGVGAGTTEAFF
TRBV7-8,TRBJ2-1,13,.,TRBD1,TGTGCCAGCAGTTTGGACAGGAACAATGAGCAGTTCTTC,CASSLDRNNEQFF
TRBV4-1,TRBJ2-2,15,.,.,TGCGCCAGCAGCCAAGATCGCAGGGAGGCCGGGGAGCTGTTTTTT,CASSQDRREAGELFF
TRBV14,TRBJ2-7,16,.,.,TGTGCCAGCAGCCAAGCTTTGGGGGGGGCGAGTCTCGAGCAGTACTTC,CASSQALGGASLEQYF
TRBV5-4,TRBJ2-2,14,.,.,TGTGCCAGCAGCACTTCGACCGGGGCCGGGGAGCTGTTTTTT,CASSTSTGAGELFF
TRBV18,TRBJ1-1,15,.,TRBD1,TGTGCCAGCTCAGCCGGACAGGGGGCGTTAAATGAAGCTTTCTTT,CASSAGQGALNEAFF
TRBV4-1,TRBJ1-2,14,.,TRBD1,TGCGCCAGCAGCGCCCGGGACAGGGGGCAGGGCTACACCTTC,CASSARDRGQGYTF
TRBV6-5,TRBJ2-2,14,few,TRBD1,TGTGCCAGCAGTTTCCAACAGGGGTTCGGGGAGCTGTTTTTT,CASSFQQGFGELFF
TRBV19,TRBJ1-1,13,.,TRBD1,TGTGCCAGTAGCGACAGGGTCCGGACTGAAGCTTTCTTT,CASSDRVRTEAFF
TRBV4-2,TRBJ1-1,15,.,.,TGTGCCAGCAGCCAGTTATCGGGTTTTGGTACTGAAGCTTTCTTT,CASSQLSGFGTEAFF
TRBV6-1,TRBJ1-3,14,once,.,TGTGCCAGCAGTGAATGGGGGCCAGGAAACGCCATATATTTT,CASSEWGPGNAIYF
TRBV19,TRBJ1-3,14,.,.,TGTGCCAGTAGTATTGGGGCCTCTGGAAACACCATATATTTT,CASSIGASGNTIYF
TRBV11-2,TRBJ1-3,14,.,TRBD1,TGTGCCAGCAGCTCGGGACAGGGCGCAAACACCATATATTTT,CASSSGQGANTIYF
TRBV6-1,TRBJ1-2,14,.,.,TGTGCCAGCAGTGTAAGCGTCAGTTTCTATGGCTACACCTTC,CASSVSVSFYGYTF
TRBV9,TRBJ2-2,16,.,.,TGTGCCAGCAGCGACCATACAGGGACGAACACCGGGGAGCTGTTTTTT,CASSDHTGTNTGELFF
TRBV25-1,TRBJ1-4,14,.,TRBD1,TGTGCCAGCAACCGACAGGGGGAGAATGAAAAACTGTTTTTT,CASNRQGENEKLFF
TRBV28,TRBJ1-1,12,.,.,TGTGCCAGCAGTTTAAGACGGAGTGAGGCTTTCTTT,CASSLRRSEAFF
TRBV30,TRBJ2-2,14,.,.,TGTGCCTGGGTTCACAGGGGGGGATCCGGGGAGCTGTTTTTT,CAWVHRGGSGELFF
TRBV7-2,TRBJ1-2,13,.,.,TGTGCCAGCAGACTTAGTCCCGGCTATGGCTACACCTTC,CASRLSPGYGYTF
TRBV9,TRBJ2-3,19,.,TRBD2,TGTGCCAGCAGCGTAGATCCGAGCGGGAGGGCCGGCAGCACAGATACGCAGTATTTT,CASSVDPSGRAGSTDTQYF
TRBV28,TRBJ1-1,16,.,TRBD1,TGTGCCAGCAGCCCTACGGGGATTCAGGGGGTCCCCGAAGCTTTCTTT,CASSPTGIQGVPEAFF
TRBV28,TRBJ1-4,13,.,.,TGTGCCAGCAGTTTGGTGGAGGAAGAAAAACTGTTTTTT,CASSLVEEEKLFF
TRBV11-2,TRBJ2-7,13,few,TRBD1,TGTGCCAGCAGCTTAGGGGGGCCAGGGGGGCAGTACTTC,CASSLGGPGGQYF
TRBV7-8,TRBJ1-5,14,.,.,TGTGCCAGCAGCCTCACAGGGTACAATCAGCCCCAGCATTTT,CASSLTGYNQPQHF
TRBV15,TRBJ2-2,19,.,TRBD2,TGTGCCACCAGCAGAGATGGGGGACTAGCGGGAGTTCGGACCGGGGAGCTGTTTTTT,CATSRDGGLAGVRTGELFF
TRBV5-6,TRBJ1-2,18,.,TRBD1,TGTGCCAGCAGCTCCGGGACAGGGTTCTCCCCACCTCCCTATGGCTACACCTTC,CASSSGTGFSPPPYGYTF
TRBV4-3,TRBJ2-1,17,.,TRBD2,TGCGCCAGCAGCCAAGGCCTAGCGGGAGAATCCTACAATGAGCAGTTCTTC,CASSQGLAGESYNEQFF
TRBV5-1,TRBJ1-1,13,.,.,TGCGCCAGCAGCGGAGGGACCATCACTGAAGCTTTCTTT,CASSGGTITEAFF
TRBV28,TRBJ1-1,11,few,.,TGTGCCAGCAGTGGGGCCTATGAAGCTTTCTTT,CASSGAYEAFF
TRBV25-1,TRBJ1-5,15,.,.,TGTGCCAGCAGTGGAGGGGGTCTGGGCAATCAGCCCCAGCATTTT,CASSGGGLGNQPQHF
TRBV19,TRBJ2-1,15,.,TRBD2,TGTGCCAGCTCCCGACTAGCGGGAGGTTTCAATGAGCAGTTCTTC,CASSRLAGGFNEQFF
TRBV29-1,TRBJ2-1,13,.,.,TGCAGCGTTGAGACTGGGACTTACAATGAGCAGTTCTTC,CSVETGTYNEQFF
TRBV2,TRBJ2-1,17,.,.,TGTGCCAGCATTCGCAGTGGGGGGGCCATCTCCTACAATGAGCAGTTCTTC,CASIRSGGAISYNEQFF
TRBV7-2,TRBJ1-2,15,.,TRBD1,TGTGCCAGCAGCTTAGTGGGCAGGGGGCTTTATGGCTACACCTTC,CASSLVGRGLYGYTF
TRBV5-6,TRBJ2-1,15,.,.,TGTGCCAGCAGCCCTCGGTGGGGGGGCAGAAATGAGCAGTTCTTC,CASSPRWGGRNEQFF
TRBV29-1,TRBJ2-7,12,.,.,TGCAGCGTTCTAGGACAGACCTACGAGCAGTACTTC,CSVLGQTYEQYF
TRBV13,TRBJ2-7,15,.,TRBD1,TGTGCCAGCAGCCCCCGGACAGGGCAATCCTACGAGCAGTACTTC,CASSPRTGQSYEQYF
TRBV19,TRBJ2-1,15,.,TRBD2,TGTGCCAGTAGTATAAATAGCGGGAGGGCGAATGAGCAGTTCTTC,CASSINSGRANEQFF
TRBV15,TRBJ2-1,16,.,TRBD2,TGTGCCACCAGCTATTCAAGCGGGAGCTCCTACAATGAGCAGTTCTTC,CATSYSSGSSYNEQFF
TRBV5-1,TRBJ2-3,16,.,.,TGCGCCAGCAGCTTGGAGGGTGGGGGGGCCTGGGATACGCAGTATTTT,CASSLEGGGAWDTQYF
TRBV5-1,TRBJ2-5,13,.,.,TGCGCCAGCAGCCCACGGACAGCCTGGGAGCAGTACTTC,CASSPRTAWEQYF
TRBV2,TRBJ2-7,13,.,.,TGTGCCAGCAGCCAGGCGAGTTCCTACGAGCAGTACTTC,CASSQASSYEQYF
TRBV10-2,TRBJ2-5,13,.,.,TGCGCCAGCAGTGGGACAGCTCAAGAGACCCAGTACTTC,CASSGTAQETQYF
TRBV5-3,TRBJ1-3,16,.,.,TGTGCCAGTCCCCCTTGGCGGGTACTCTCTGGAAACACCATATATTTT,CASPPWRVLSGNTIYF
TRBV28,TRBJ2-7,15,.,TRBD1,TGTGCCAGCCTGGGGACCGGGACAGGGGCAAGGGAGCAGTACTTC,CASLGTGTGAREQYF
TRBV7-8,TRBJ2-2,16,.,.,TGTGCCAGCAGCTTAGTTGGGGCTGCGAACACCGGGGAGCTGTTTTTT,CASSLVGAANTGELFF
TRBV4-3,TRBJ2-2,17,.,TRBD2,TGCGCCAGCAGCCAATTCTCCAGACTAGCGGGATCAGGGGAGCTGTTTTTT,CASSQFSRLAGSGELFF
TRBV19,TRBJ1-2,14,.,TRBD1,TGTGCCAGCTCTATGGTGGCAGGGGGAGATGGCTACACCTTC,CASSMVAGGDGYTF
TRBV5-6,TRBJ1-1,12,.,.,TGTGCCAGCAGCTTGGGACAGGACGAAGCTTTCTTT,CASSLGQDEAFF